Following are 20 T cell receptor beta chains from one sample sequenced in a study of CD8 T cells in ankylosing spondylitis. TCRdb re-called the 5' RACE reads with MiXCR, one entry per CDR3 protein. This sample has 470,000 or so distinct CDR3 sequences; more than 25% occur once, and the top ten carry about 0.9%. General study points: A motif in TCR beta, a set of under ten highly homologous variants, appeared characteristic of ankylosing spondylitis blood.

No cognate antigen is known for these TCRs. The material sequenced was blood, either unsorted or a sorted T cell fraction (not recorded which). The receptors were sampled from a male donor with ankylosing spondylitis.

This clonotype was counted a few times. The V call is TRBV19, the J call TRBJ2-6, with D possibly TRBD1 on 5 matching bases. V was trimmed by 3 bases and J by 2 bases, leaving 20 bases between them. CDR3 length: 19 amino acids. Germline CDR1 and CDR2: LNHDA and SQIVND (reference sequence). DNA for the CDR3: TGTGCCAGTAGTATTCAGCCGCAGGGTACTTGGGCTGGGGCCAACGTCCTGACTTTC. Translating gives CASSIQPQGTWAGANVLTF. Drawing the rest from reference TRBV19 and TRBJ2-6, the complete variable domain is DGGITQSPKYLFRKEGQNVTLSCEQNLNHDAMYWYRQDPGQGLRLIYYSQIVNDFQKGDIAEGYSVSREKKESFPLTVTSAQKNPTAFYLCASSIQPQGTWAGANVLTFGAGSRLTVL.

The chain links TRBV24-1 to TRBJ2-1; the D is unclear. This CDR3 comprises 22 residues. Germline values: CDR1 KGHDR, CDR2 SFDVKD. Between the trimmed V and J ends, which lost 4 bases and 0 bases, there was a span of 30 bases. CDR3 nucleotides: TGTGCCACCAGTGACGATAAAGGTGGACCGCCTAAACTGGGAAGCTCCTACAATGAGCAGTTCTTC. This codes for CATSDDKGGPPKLGSSYNEQFF.

The gene calls are TRBV5-5 and TRBJ1-6; D call uncertain. The CDR3 has 15 residues. Trimming removed 0 bases at V and 7 bases at J, with 11 bases between. Germline lookup yields CDR1 SGHKS and CDR2 YYEKEE (reference sequence). This CDR3 is CASSLDWYVNSPLHF. The CDR3 DNA reads as TGTGCCAGCAGCTTGGACTGGTACGTCAATTCACCCCTCCACTTT.

This chain joins TRBV7-9 and TRBJ1-1; possible D gene TRBD1, 5 bases. V lost 5 bases and J lost 3, with 19 bases in between. Per the germline V gene, CDR1 is SEHNR and CDR2 is FQNEAQ (reference sequence). CDR3 size: 16 residues. The CDR3 spells CASSPGGTRGDTEAFF. CDR3 coding DNA: TGTGCCAGCAGCCCGGGGGGTACAAGAGGGGACACTGAAGCTTTCTTT.

This clonotype was detected a few times. The chain employs TRBV20-1 and TRBJ2-5, with 8 bases identical to TRBD1. This CDR3 contains 14 residues. V dropped 5 bases and J dropped 1; count of bases not matched to a gene: 6. The germline V gene encodes CDR1 DFQATT and CDR2 SNEGSKA (reference sequence). Written as DNA, the CDR3 is TGCAGTGCTTTAGATACAGGGGGCCAAGAGACCCAGTACTTC. It yields the protein CSALDTGGQETQYF.

The J gene is TRBJ2-3, the V gene TRBV24-1; 8 bases align to TRBD1. CDR1 KGHDR and CDR2 SFDVKD come from the germline V gene. V shed 3 bases and J 4 bases; nucleotides not matched to a gene: 5. This CDR3 region has 15 residues. The CDR3 DNA reads TGTGCCACCAGTGATACTAACAGGGGGGCAGATACGCAGTATTTT. Translating gives CATSDTNRGADTQYF.

This clonotype was recorded at least ten times. The DNA of the CDR3 is TGTGCCAGCAGCCAAAACCCGGGGGGGAATGGCGATGAGCAGTTCTTC. This translates into CASSQNPGGNGDEQFF. The chain uses TRBV4-2 and TRBJ2-1, with 8 bases identical to TRBD2. Germline V gives CDR1 LGHNA, CDR2 YNFKEQ. This CDR3 contains 16 residues. J lost 8 bases, V lost 2 bases, and 11 bases had no gene match.

V gene TRBV20-1 combines with J gene TRBJ2-1, with 9 bases lining up with TRBD2. The germline CDR1 and CDR2 sequences are DFQATT and SNEGSKA (reference sequence). The CDR3 extends over 15 amino acids. Trimming removed 2 bases from V and 4 bases from J; junction bases left unmatched: 6. Here the CDR3 reads CSARTTSGAYNEQFF. DNA of the CDR3: TGCAGTGCTAGAACGACTAGCGGAGCTTACAATGAGCAGTTCTTC.

The genes are TRBV12-3 or TRBV12-4 and TRBJ1-5, with 10 positions matching TRBD1. V was pared by 7 bases and J by 4 bases, with 4 bases of the junction left unmatched. This CDR3 has 14 amino acids. The CDR3 reads CASTRDRGNQPQHF. The CDR3 nucleotides read TGTGCCAGCACCCGGGACAGGGGAAATCAGCCCCAGCATTTT.

V gene TRBV7-9 combines with J gene TRBJ2-1; TRBD2 might be the D (5 bases). The V end lost 5 bases, the J end lost 6 bases, and 17 bases lay between the germline ends. Germline CDR1 and CDR2: SEHNR and FQNEAQ (reference sequence). This CDR3 region has 15 residues. This chain's CDR3 is CASSPRLARGNEQFF. The CDR3 DNA sequence: TGTGCCAGCAGCCCCCGTTTAGCTCGGGGCAATGAGCAGTTCTTC.

The gene calls are TRBV2 and TRBJ1-1; the match to TRBD1 covers 9 bases. The germline V gene encodes CDR1 SNHLY and CDR2 FYNNEI. The CDR3 totals 15 residues. V lost 4 bases to trimming and J lost 4 bases; unmatched junction nucleotides: 7. The CDR3 sequence is CASSARQGDLTEAFF. The CDR3, as DNA: TGTGCCAGCAGTGCTCGACAGGGGGATCTCACTGAAGCTTTCTTT.

This clonotype was observed a handful of times. V and J are TRBV10-2 and TRBJ2-3; D gene uncertain. Trimming cost V 4 bases and J 5 bases, with 13 bases left between them. The length of the CDR3 is 14 residues. Germline V lookup: CDR1 WSHSY, CDR2 SAAADI. In DNA, the CDR3 is TGCGCCAGCAGTGTAAGAAGTTCGGTAGATACGCAGTATTTT. It is translated as CASSVRSSVDTQYF.

This clonotype was seen a handful of times. The CDR3 spells CASSFGGLQVYEQYF. The CDR3 bases are TGTGCCAGCAGCTTCGGGGGGCTTCAGGTCTACGAGCAGTACTTC. The V and J genes are TRBV5-5 and TRBJ2-7, with a possible D match to TRBD2 (7 bases). Germline CDR1 SGHKS, CDR2 YYEKEE (reference sequence). The CDR3 is 15 residues long. The V gene lost 2 bases and the J gene lost 3 bases, with 15 bases spanning the gap.

V usage is TRBV5-1 and J usage is TRBJ2-1; D ambiguous. The CDR3 spans 15 residues. Between the trimmed V and J ends, which lost 0 bases and 6 bases, there was a span of 13 bases. In germline, CDR1 is SGHRS, CDR2 YFSETQ. The CDR3 DNA is TGCGCCAGCAGCTTGGAACTTGGGCGGATCAATGAGCAGTTCTTC. The encoded protein is CASSLELGRINEQFF.

The rearrangement links TRBV2 to TRBJ2-2; no clear D gene. CDR1 and CDR2 (germline): SNHLY, FYNNEI. V lost 5 bases, J lost 5 bases, and 9 bases lay in between. This CDR3 comprises 13 residues. CDR3 residues: CASSPPATGELFF. The CDR3 DNA reads as TGTGCCAGCAGTCCCCCGGCGACCGGGGAGCTGTTTTTT.

The J gene is TRBJ2-4, the V gene TRBV6-1, with D possibly matching TRBD1 (6 bases). The CDR3 spans 14 residues. V was cut by 5 bases and J by 7 bases, with 15 bases left in between. Germline assignment: CDR1 MNHNS and CDR2 SASEGT. The CDR3 is CASSTGTTGNIQYF. Here the CDR3 DNA reads TGTGCCAGCAGTACCGGGACAACCGGGAACATTCAGTACTTC.

The sample holds a few counts of this clonotype. The chain couples TRBV29-1 to TRBJ1-2; no clear D gene. This CDR3 is 12 amino acids long. The V and J ends lost 7 bases and 0 bases respectively, with 9 bases between them. Germline CDR1 SQVTM, CDR2 ANQGSEA. As DNA, the CDR3 is TGCAGCGCCGGTCGGGCTAACTATGGCTACACCTTC. Translating it yields CSAGRANYGYTF. The full variable domain, its missing parts supplied by reference TRBV29-1 and TRBJ1-2, is SAVISQKPSRDICQRGTSLTIQCQVDSQVTMMFWYRQQPGQSLTLIATANQGSEATYESGFVIDKFPISRPNLTFSTLTVSNMSPEDSSIYLCSAGRANYGYTFGSGTRLTVV.

This clonotype showed up just a few times. The gene calls are TRBV11-2 and TRBJ2-1; D is perhaps TRBD1 (6 bases). The CDR3 covers 16 residues. Germline V gene data show CDR1 as SGHAT and CDR2 as FQNNGV. Trimming cost V 1 base and J 0 bases, with 10 bases left between them. In DNA form, the CDR3 reads TGTGCCAGCAGCTTAGGAGGGGGATACTCCTACAATGAGCAGTTCTTC. Translating gives CASSLGGGYSYNEQFF. Combining the CDR3 with reference TRBV11-2 and TRBJ2-1 gives the whole variable domain EAGVAQSPRYKIIEKRQSVAFWCNPISGHATLYWYQQILGQGPKLLIQFQNNGVVDDSQLPKDRFSAERLKGVDSTLKIQPAKLEDSAVYLCASSLGGGYSYNEQFFGPGTRLTVL.

This clonotype appeared a few times. V usage is TRBV2 and J usage is TRBJ1-5; tentative D call: TRBD1 (6 bases). Trimming took 4 bases from V and 3 from J, leaving 13 bases between them. From germline, CDR1 is SNHLY and CDR2 FYNNEI. The CDR3 totals 15 residues. The CDR3 loop is CASSGTVVFNQPQHF. The CDR3 DNA reads as TGTGCCAGCAGTGGGACAGTAGTATTCAATCAGCCCCAGCATTTT. Drawing the rest from reference TRBV2 and TRBJ1-5, the complete variable domain is EPEVTQTPSHQVTQMGQEVILRCVPISNHLYFYWYRQILGQKVEFLVSFYNNEISEKSEIFDDQFSVERPDGSNFTLKIRSTKLEDSAMYFCASSGTVVFNQPQHFGDGTRLSIL.

The rearrangement joins TRBV28 to TRBJ2-1, with 12 positions matching TRBD2. Germline V gives CDR1 MDHEN, CDR2 SYDVKM. CDR3 length: 15 residues. V dropped 6 bases and J dropped 11; count of bases not matched to a gene: 11. The CDR3 here is CASSPTSGSTHQQFF. CDR3 sequence (DNA): TGTGCCAGCAGCCCGACTAGCGGGAGTACCCATCAGCAGTTCTTC.